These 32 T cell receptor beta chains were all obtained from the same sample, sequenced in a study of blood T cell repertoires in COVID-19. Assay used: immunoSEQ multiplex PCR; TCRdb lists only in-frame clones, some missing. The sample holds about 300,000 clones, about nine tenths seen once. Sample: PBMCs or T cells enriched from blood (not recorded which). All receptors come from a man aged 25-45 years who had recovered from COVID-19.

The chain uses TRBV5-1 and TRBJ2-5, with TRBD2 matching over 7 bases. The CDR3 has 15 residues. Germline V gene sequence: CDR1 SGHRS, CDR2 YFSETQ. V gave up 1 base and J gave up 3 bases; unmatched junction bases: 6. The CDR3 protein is CASSLTSGTKETQYF. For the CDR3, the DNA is TGCGCCAGCAGCTTGACAAGCGGGACCAAAGAGACCCAGTACTTC.

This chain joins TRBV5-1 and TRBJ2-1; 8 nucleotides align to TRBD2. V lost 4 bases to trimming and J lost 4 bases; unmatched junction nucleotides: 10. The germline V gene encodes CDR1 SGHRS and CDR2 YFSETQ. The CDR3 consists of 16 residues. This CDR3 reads CASSRITSGLYNEQFF. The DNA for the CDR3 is TGCGCCAGCAGCCGTATTACTAGCGGACTTTACAATGAGCAGTTCTTC.

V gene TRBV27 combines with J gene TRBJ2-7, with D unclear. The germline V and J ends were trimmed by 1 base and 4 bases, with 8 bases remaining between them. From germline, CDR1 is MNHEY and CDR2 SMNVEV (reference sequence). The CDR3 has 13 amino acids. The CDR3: CASSLYSGYEQYF. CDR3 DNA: TGTGCCAGCAGTTTATACAGTGGGTACGAGCAGTACTTC.

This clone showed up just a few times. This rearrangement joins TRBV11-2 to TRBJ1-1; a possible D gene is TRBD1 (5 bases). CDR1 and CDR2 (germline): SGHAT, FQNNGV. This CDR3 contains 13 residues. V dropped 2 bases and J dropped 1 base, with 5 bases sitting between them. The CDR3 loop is CASSLTGNTEAFF. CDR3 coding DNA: TGTGCCAGCAGCTTAACAGGGAACACTGAAGCTTTCTTT.

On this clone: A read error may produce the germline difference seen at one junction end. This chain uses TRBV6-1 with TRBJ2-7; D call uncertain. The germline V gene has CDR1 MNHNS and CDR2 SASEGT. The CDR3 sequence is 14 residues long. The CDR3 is CASREENLSYEQYF. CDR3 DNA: TGTGCCAGCAGGGAAGAAAATCTCTCCTACGAGCAGTACTTC.

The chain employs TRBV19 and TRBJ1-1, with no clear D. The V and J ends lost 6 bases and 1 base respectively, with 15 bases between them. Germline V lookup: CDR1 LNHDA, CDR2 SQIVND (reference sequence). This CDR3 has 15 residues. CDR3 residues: CASRGGSKRNTEAFF. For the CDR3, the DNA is TGTGCCAGTAGAGGAGGTTCCAAAAGGAACACTGAAGCTTTCTTT.

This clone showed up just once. DNA of the CDR3: TGCAGCGTTGAAGGGACAGAGCAGTACTTC. This translates into CSVEGTEQYF. The chain employs TRBV29-1 and TRBJ2-7; a possible D gene is TRBD1 (5 bases). Trimming stripped 1 base from V and 7 bases from J, with 5 bases between. Germline CDR1 reads SQVTM; CDR2 reads ANQGSEA. CDR3 length equals 10 residues.

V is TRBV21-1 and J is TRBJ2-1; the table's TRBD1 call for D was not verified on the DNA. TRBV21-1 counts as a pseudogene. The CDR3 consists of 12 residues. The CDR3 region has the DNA TGTGCCAGCAGACCCAGGGTCCATGAGCAGTTCTTC. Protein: CASRPRVHEQFF.

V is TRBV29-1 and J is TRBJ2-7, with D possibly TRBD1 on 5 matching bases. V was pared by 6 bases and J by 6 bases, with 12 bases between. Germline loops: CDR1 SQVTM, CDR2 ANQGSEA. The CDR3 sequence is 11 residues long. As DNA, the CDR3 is TGCAGCGTCGCCAGGGAAAGCGAGCAGTACTTC. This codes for CSVARESEQYF.

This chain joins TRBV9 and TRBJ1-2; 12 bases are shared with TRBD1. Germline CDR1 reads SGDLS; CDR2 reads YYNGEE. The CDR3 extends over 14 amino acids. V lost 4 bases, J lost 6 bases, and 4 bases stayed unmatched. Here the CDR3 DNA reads TGTGCCAGCAGCCGGGACAGGGGGCTAAATGGCTACACCTTC. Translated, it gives CASSRDRGLNGYTF.

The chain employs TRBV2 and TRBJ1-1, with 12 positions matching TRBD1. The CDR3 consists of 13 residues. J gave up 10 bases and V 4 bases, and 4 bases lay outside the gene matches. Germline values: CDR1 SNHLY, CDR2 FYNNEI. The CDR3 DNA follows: TGTGCCAGCAGTGGGGACAGGGGGCTTGCAGCTTTCTTT. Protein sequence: CASSGDRGLAAFF.

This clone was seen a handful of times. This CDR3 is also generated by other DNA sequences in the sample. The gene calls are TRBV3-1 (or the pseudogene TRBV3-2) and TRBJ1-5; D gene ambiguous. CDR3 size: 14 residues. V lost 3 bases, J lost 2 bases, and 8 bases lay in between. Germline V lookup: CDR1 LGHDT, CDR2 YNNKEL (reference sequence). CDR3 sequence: CASSHREGNQPQHF. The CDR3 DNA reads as TGTGCCAGCAGCCACCGAGAGGGCAATCAGCCCCAGCATTTT.

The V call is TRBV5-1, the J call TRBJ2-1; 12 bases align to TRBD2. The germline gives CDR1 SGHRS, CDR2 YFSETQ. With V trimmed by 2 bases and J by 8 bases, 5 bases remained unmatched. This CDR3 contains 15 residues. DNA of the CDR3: TGCGCCAGCAGCTTAGCTAGCGGGAGGGTTGATGAGCAGTTCTTC. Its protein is CASSLASGRVDEQFF.

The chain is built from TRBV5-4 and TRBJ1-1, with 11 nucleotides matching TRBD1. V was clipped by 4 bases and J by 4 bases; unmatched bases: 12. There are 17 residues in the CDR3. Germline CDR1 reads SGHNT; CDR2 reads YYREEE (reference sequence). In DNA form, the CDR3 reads TGTGCCAGCAGCAAGGACAGGGGGCTTCTCTTTGGCACTGAAGCTTTCTTT. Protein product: CASSKDRGLLFGTEAFF. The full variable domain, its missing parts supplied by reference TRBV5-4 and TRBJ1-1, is ETGVTQSPTHLIKTRGQQVTLRCSSQSGHNTVSWYQQALGQGPQFIFQYYREEENGRGNFPPRFSGLQFPNYSSELNVNALELDDSALYLCASSKDRGLLFGTEAFFGQGTRLTVV.

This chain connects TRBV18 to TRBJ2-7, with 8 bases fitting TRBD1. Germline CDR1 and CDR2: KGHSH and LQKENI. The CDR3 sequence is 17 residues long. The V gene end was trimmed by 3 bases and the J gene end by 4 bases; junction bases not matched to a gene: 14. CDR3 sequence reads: CASSPRPGTGNLYEQYF. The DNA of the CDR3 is TGTGCCAGCTCACCCAGGCCCGGGACAGGTAATTTGTACGAGCAGTACTTC.

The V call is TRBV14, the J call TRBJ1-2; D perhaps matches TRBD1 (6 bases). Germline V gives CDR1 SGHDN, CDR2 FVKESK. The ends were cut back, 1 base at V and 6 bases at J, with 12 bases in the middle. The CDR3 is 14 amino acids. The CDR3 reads CASSQARGGNGYTF. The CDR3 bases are TGTGCCAGCAGCCAAGCTCGGGGGGGCAATGGCTACACCTTC.

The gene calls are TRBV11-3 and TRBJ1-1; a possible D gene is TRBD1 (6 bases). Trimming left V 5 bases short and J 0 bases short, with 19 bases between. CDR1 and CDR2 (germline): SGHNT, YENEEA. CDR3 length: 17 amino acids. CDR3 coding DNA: TGTGCCAGCAGCCCTCTCAAAGGGGGGACTATGAACACTGAAGCTTTCTTT. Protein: CASSPLKGGTMNTEAFF.

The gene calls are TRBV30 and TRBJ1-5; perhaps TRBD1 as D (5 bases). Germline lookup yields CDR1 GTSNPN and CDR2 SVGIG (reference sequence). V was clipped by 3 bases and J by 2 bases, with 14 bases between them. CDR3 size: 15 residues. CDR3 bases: TGTGCCTGGAGGGGCGGGGCAAGAGGCAATCAGCCCCAGCATTTT. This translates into CAWRGGARGNQPQHF.

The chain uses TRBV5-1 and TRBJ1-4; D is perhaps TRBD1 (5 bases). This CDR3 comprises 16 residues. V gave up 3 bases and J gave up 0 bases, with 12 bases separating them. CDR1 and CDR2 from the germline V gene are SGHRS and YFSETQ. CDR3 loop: CASSSGGLATNEKLFF. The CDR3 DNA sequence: TGCGCCAGCAGCTCGGGGGGTCTTGCAACTAATGAAAAACTGTTTTTT.

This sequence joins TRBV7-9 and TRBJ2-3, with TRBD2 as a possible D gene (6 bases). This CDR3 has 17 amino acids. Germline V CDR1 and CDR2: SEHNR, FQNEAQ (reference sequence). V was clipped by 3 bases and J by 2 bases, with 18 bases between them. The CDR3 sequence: CASSFEGGERSTDTQYF. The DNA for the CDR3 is TGTGCCAGCAGCTTCGAAGGCGGGGAGAGATCCACAGATACGCAGTATTTT.

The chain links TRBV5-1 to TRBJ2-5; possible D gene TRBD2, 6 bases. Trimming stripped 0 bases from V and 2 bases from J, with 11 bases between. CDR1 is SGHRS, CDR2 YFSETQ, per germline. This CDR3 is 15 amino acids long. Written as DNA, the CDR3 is TGCGCCAGCAGCTTGGAGGTGGGGGGTCAAGAGACCCAGTACTTC. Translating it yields CASSLEVGGQETQYF.

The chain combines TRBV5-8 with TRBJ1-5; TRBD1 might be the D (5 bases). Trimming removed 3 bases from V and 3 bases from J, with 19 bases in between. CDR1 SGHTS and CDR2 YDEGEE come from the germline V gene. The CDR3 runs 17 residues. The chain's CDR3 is CASSWGGPGANNQPQHF. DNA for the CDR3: TGTGCCAGCAGCTGGGGGGGACCCGGGGCGAACAATCAGCCCCAGCATTTT.

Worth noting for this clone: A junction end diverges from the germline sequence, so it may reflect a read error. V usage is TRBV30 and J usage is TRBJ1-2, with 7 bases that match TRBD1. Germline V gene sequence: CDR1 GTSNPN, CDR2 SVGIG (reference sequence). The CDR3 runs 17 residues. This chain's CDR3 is CAWKQKPPGQYTLFPSF. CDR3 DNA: TGTGCCTGGAAACAAAAGCCTCCGGGACAGTACACCTTATTTCCTTCCTTC.

For the CDR3, the DNA is TGCGCCAGCAGCTCACATACCCCCCCGGGTTATGGCTACACCTTC. Its protein is CASSSHTPPGYGYTF. V usage is TRBV5-1 and J usage is TRBJ1-2; D is undetermined. The CDR3 is 15 amino acids. The ends were cut back, 3 bases at V and 5 bases at J, with 17 bases in the middle. Germline CDR1 and CDR2: SGHRS and YFSETQ.

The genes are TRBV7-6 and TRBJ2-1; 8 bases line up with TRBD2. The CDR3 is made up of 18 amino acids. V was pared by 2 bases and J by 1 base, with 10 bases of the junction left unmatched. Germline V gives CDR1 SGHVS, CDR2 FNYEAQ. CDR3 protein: CASSLYSGDSLSYNEQFF. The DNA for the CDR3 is TGTGCCAGCAGCTTATATAGCGGGGACTCCCTTTCCTACAATGAGCAGTTCTTC.

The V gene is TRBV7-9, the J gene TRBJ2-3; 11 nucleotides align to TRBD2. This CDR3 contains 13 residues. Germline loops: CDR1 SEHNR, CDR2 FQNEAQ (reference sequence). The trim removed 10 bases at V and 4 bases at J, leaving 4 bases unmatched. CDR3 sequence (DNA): TGTGCCACCGTGGGACTAGCGGCAGATACGCAGTATTTT. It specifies CATVGLAADTQYF. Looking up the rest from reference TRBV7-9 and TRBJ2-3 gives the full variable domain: DTGVSQNPRHKITKRGQNVTFRCDPISEHNRLYWYRQTLGQGPEFLTYFQNEAQLEKSRLLSDRFSAERPKGSFSTLEIQRTEQGDSAMYLCATVGLAADTQYFGPGTRLTVL.

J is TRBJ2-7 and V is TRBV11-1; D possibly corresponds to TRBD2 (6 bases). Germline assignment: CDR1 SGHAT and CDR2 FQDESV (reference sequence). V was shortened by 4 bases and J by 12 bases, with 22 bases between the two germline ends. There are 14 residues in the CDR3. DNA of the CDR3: TGTGCCAGCAGCTCTTTTAGCGGAGCCGAGAGGCCGTACTTC. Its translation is CASSSFSGAERPYF.

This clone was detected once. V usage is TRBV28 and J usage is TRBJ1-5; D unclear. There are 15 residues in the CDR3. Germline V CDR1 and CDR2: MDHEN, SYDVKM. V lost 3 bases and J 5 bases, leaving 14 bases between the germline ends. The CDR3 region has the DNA TGTGCCAGCAGTTTCCGGACTTACCCCCATCAGCCCCAGCATTTT. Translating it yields CASSFRTYPHQPQHF.

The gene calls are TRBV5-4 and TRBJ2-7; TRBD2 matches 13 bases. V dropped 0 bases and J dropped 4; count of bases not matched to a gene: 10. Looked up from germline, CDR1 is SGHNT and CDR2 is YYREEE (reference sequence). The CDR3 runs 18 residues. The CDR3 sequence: CASSLALVTSGRMYEQYF. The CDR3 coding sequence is TGTGCCAGCAGCTTGGCCCTCGTGACTAGCGGGAGGATGTACGAGCAGTACTTC.

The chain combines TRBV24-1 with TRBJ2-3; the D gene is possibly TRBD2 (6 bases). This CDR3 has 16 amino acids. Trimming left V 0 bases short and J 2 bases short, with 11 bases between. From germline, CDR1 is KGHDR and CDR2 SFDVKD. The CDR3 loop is CATSDLGGTNTDTQYF. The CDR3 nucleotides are TGTGCCACCAGTGATTTGGGCGGGACCAACACAGATACGCAGTATTTT.

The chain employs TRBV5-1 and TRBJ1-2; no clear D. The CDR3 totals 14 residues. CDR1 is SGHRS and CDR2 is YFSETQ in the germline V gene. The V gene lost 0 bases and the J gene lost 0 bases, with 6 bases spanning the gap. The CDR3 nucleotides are TGCGCCAGCAGCTTGGACGGTTCTAACTATGGCTACACCTTC. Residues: CASSLDGSNYGYTF.

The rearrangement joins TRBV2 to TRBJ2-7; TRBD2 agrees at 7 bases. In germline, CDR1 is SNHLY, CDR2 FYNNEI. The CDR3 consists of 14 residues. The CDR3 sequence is CAGSWREYSYEQYF. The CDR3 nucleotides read TGTGCAGGTAGTTGGCGGGAGTATAGTTACGAGCAGTACTTC.